The clone carrying this TCR beta chain was recorded many times. What it binds is not known. Researchers report isolating at least 7 million PBMCs per sample. Extraction yielded at least 6 micrograms of total RNA per sample. PCR was performed a second time for about 6 to 11 cycles using a sample-barcoded 5' primer and a J-beta primer mix. TCRdb analysed the 5' RACE reads with MiXCR anew, one entry per CDR3 protein. The sample lists hundreds of thousands of distinct CDR3 sequences, under 35% occurring once. The source of the sample is a study of blood T cells in healthy people across ages. Between the trimmed V and J ends, which lost 6 bases and 6 bases, there was a span of 19 bases. The CDR3 has 15 residues. Study outcomes and limitations: Estimated diversity, derived from one million T cells, was regarded as an underestimate.

The V and J genes are TRBV12-3 or TRBV12-4 and TRBJ2-3; D not resolved. The sample comprised blood. The sequence was obtained from an elderly woman in good health. This CDR3 is CASSAYTFLADTQYF. The CDR3 DNA is TGTGCCAGCAGCGCGTACACCTTTTTGGCTGATACGCAGTATTTT.